This TCR beta chain was profiled in a study of beta chain features in type 1 diabetes. Findings of the study overall: In patients and controls equally, PCR might favor templates that are shorter. A closer apparent resemblance between naive, central memory and Treg TCRB repertoires was seen in patients than in healthy donors. People with Type 1 diabetes carried modestly yet significantly shorter TCRB CDR3s in all four CD4+ subsets.

Germline CDR1 MGHDK, CDR2 SYGVNS. Deletions cut 8 bases from V and 2 bases from J, with 19 bases between. The CDR3 consists of 17 residues. Sequencing targeted expressed TCRB transcripts, as all isolated RNA had been reverse transcribed. The method was immunoSEQ multiplex PCR; TCRdb's version includes in-frame clones alone and lacks a portion of them. Of a few hundred thousand clones listed, roughly 16% were seen once; the top ten hold less than 0.09%. Purity above 95% was achieved in all sorted populations. On this clone itself: The antigen remains undetermined.

Sequencing was carried out using naive CD4+ T cells from blood. This sequence originates from a man aged 25 to 40 with type 1 diabetes. The chain has TRBV25-1 and TRBJ2-6, with TRBD2 as a possible D gene (5 bases). CDR3 protein: CASSPSTGFAGANVLTF. The CDR3 DNA reads TGTGCCAGCTCCCCGAGCACGGGATTCGCTGGGGCCAACGTCCTGACTTTC.